The present TCR beta chain was sequenced within a study of shared clonotypes between healthy human individuals. Study overall: Every donor yielded three CD4 naive, three CD4 memory, two CD8 naive and one CD8 memory plate. Points from the study as a whole: Naive subsets tended to show greater estimated richness than memory subsets.

Only Caucasian adults living in Nashville, Tennessee made up the donor group. Comment on this clone: Antigen specificity is unknown.

The V segment lost 10 bases and the J segment 2 bases; nucleotides outside the gene matches: 6. From germline, CDR1 is LNHDA and CDR2 SQIVND (reference sequence). The CDR3 has 13 residues. In the authors' methods: ImmunoSEQ output lacked quality scores and full-length reads, limiting matched filtering. Assay used: immunoSEQ multiplex PCR; TCRdb lists only in-frame clones, some missing. V and J calls and clone size are copied from that table; D and trimming were computed from the DNA. Of 2 million to 2.5 million clones listed, 92% are singletons. This receptor was identified in a man aged 18 to 29 in good health. Some clones in this sample may be carry-over from other donors' samples. V usage is TRBV19 and J usage is TRBJ1-2; 8 nucleotides match TRBD1. The sequenced sample was naive CD4+ T cells from PBMCs. Subset given: CD45RA+ positively selected. CDR3 bases: TGTGCCACCACGGACAGGGTGAACTATGGCTACACCTTC. Encoded protein: CATTDRVNYGYTF.